The clone carrying this T cell receptor (beta chain) came up many times. Its antigen remains unknown. The data are from a study of CD8 T cells in ankylosing spondylitis. Study-wide results and limits: The study looked at matched synovial fluid samples from ankylosing spondylitis patients. Disease-linked clones were reported to be significantly enriched there. CD8+ cells made up the disease-linked clones, which were relatively rare in peripheral blood. A subset of motif variants has previously been described in the synovial fluid and blood of reactive arthritis.

Preparation of TCR beta libraries was done by quantitative 5'-RACE with molecular barcodes. Each CDR3 protein is one row after TCRdb ran MiXCR on the 5' RACE reads. Seen here are around 230,000 distinct CDR3 sequences, under 8.5% observed once, and the top ten hold roughly 4.9%. CDR3 length: 15 residues. Losses at the gene ends were 1 base for V and 7 bases for J; bases not matched to a gene: 10. Germline V gene sequence: CDR1 DFQATT, CDR2 SNEGSKA (reference sequence). The receptor was isolated from a female donor with ankylosing spondylitis or in good health (not recorded which). The chain couples TRBV20-1 to TRBJ2-1; 7 bases are shared with TRBD2. The specimen sequenced was blood, either unsorted or a sorted T cell fraction (not recorded which). CDR3 in DNA: TGCAGTGCTAGAGTCATGGGAGGGCCAGGGAATGAGCAGTTCTTC. Protein sequence: CSARVMGGPGNEQFF.